Listed below are T cell receptor beta chains from one sample, sequenced in a study of blood T cell repertoires in COVID-19. Only in-frame clones appear in the TCRdb table, and some are missing; sequencing was by immunoSEQ multiplex PCR. The sample records around 470,000 clones, about 90% being singletons. Sample: PBMCs or T cells enriched from blood (not recorded which). These receptors all come from a man aged 18 to 30 who had recovered from COVID-19. The CDR3 runs from the conserved cysteine through the conserved F or W. The order of the fields is D gene, J gene, clone size, CDR3 length, V gene, CDR3 protein, CDR3 DNA. D genes are given only for firm matches. Rows give clone size only sometimes, using once, few, many, or a class for an expanded clone.

d_gene: -; j_gene: TRBJ1-5; abundance: -; len: 13; v_gene: TRBV12-3/TRBV12-4; CDR3aa: CASSFAENQPQHF; CDR3nt: TGTGCCAGCAGTTTTGCGGAAAATCAGCCCCAGCATTTT
d_gene: TRBD1; j_gene: TRBJ1-5; abundance: -; len: 15; v_gene: TRBV10-3; CDR3aa: CAISGQGNSNQPQHF; CDR3nt: TGTGCCATCAGTGGACAGGGAAATAGCAATCAGCCCCAGCATTTT
d_gene: -; j_gene: TRBJ1-1; abundance: -; len: 15; v_gene: TRBV11-3; CDR3aa: CASSLDPGKNTEAFF; CDR3nt: TGTGCCAGCAGCTTAGATCCGGGGAAGAACACTGAAGCTTTCTTT
d_gene: -; j_gene: TRBJ1-3; abundance: -; len: 14; v_gene: TRBV29-1; CDR3aa: CSAMNRSSGNTIYF; CDR3nt: TGCAGCGCAATGAACAGAAGCTCTGGAAACACCATATATTTT
d_gene: -; j_gene: TRBJ1-6; abundance: -; len: 16; v_gene: TRBV4-2; CDR3aa: CASSQGRTGLNSPLHF; CDR3nt: TGTGCCAGCAGCCAAGGCAGAACAGGGCTAAATTCACCCCTCCACTTT
d_gene: -; j_gene: TRBJ1-2; abundance: -; len: 14; v_gene: TRBV6-4; CDR3aa: CASSPSPTNYGYTF; CDR3nt: TGTGCCAGCAGCCCGTCCCCTACTAACTATGGCTACACCTTC
d_gene: TRBD1; j_gene: TRBJ1-6; abundance: -; len: 18; v_gene: TRBV5-6; CDR3aa: CASSLRGPSYSYNSPLHF; CDR3nt: TGTGCCAGCAGCTTGAGGGGGCCGTCGTACTCCTATAATTCACCCCTCCACTTT
d_gene: TRBD2; j_gene: TRBJ2-2; abundance: -; len: 17; v_gene: TRBV5-4; CDR3aa: CASSRTSGPSGTGELFF; CDR3nt: TGTGCCAGCAGCAGGACTAGCGGACCCTCGGGCACCGGGGAGCTGTTTTTT
d_gene: -; j_gene: TRBJ1-6; abundance: -; len: 17; v_gene: TRBV10-3; CDR3aa: CAISHYREGPYNSPLHF; CDR3nt: TGTGCCATCAGCCACTACAGGGAGGGACCCTATAATTCACCCCTCCACTTT
d_gene: TRBD1; j_gene: TRBJ1-1; abundance: -; len: 15; v_gene: TRBV27; CDR3aa: CASSSQIDRATEAFF; CDR3nt: TGTGCCAGCAGTTCACAAATCGACAGGGCCACTGAAGCTTTCTTT
d_gene: TRBD1; j_gene: TRBJ2-7; abundance: -; len: 13; v_gene: TRBV6-5; CDR3aa: CASSRTGSYEQYF; CDR3nt: TGTGCCAGCAGCCGGACAGGGAGCTACGAGCAGTACTTC
d_gene: TRBD1; j_gene: TRBJ2-4; abundance: -; len: 20; v_gene: TRBV24-1; CDR3aa: CATSDGLETGEFGAKNIQYF; CDR3nt: TGTGCCACCAGTGATGGGTTGGAGACAGGGGAGTTTGGAGCCAAAAACATTCAGTACTTC
d_gene: -; j_gene: TRBJ1-5; abundance: -; len: 14; v_gene: TRBV19; CDR3aa: CASKEWGEGQPQHF; CDR3nt: TGTGCCAGTAAGGAATGGGGGGAAGGTCAGCCCCAGCATTTT
d_gene: -; j_gene: TRBJ1-5; abundance: -; len: 13; v_gene: TRBV7-2; CDR3aa: CASSPQAGQPQHF; CDR3nt: TGTGCCAGCAGCCCGCAGGCCGGTCAGCCCCAGCATTTT
d_gene: -; j_gene: TRBJ2-1; abundance: few; len: 17; v_gene: TRBV30; CDR3aa: CAWRRTRRDSSYNEQFF; CDR3nt: TGTGCCTGGAGGCGGACAAGGAGGGATAGCTCCTACAATGAGCAGTTCTTC
d_gene: -; j_gene: TRBJ1-5; abundance: -; len: 14; v_gene: TRBV6-1; CDR3aa: CASSEAGRDQPQHF; CDR3nt: TGTGCCAGCAGTGAAGCTGGCAGGGATCAGCCCCAGCATTTT
d_gene: -; j_gene: TRBJ2-3; abundance: -; len: 15; v_gene: TRBV2; CDR3aa: CASSRLASGMDTQYF; CDR3nt: TGTGCCAGCAGTCGTTTAGCCTCGGGGATGGATACGCAGTATTTT
d_gene: -; j_gene: TRBJ2-3; abundance: -; len: 15; v_gene: TRBV7-9; CDR3aa: CASSLADVASDTQYF; CDR3nt: TGTGCCAGCAGCTTAGCAGACGTAGCGTCGGATACGCAGTATTTT
d_gene: TRBD1; j_gene: TRBJ1-5; abundance: -; len: 14; v_gene: TRBV12-5; CDR3aa: CASGQTGDNQPQHF; CDR3nt: TGTGCTAGTGGTCAGACAGGGGACAATCAGCCCCAGCATTTT
d_gene: -; j_gene: TRBJ1-2; abundance: -; len: 12; v_gene: TRBV28; CDR3aa: CASSTGTRGYTF; CDR3nt: TGTGCCAGCTCCACAGGGACACGGGGCTACACCTTC
d_gene: -; j_gene: TRBJ2-1; abundance: -; len: 15; v_gene: TRBV5-1; CDR3aa: CASSLFSGVFNEQFF; CDR3nt: TGCGCCAGCAGCTTGTTCTCGGGGGTTTTCAATGAGCAGTTCTTC
d_gene: -; j_gene: TRBJ2-3; abundance: -; len: 16; v_gene: TRBV28; CDR3aa: CASSPRRERLPDTQYF; CDR3nt: TGTGCCAGCAGTCCAAGGCGGGAACGGCTCCCAGATACGCAGTATTTT
d_gene: -; j_gene: TRBJ2-1; abundance: -; len: 16; v_gene: TRBV7-9; CDR3aa: CASSRPRSGAGNEQFF; CDR3nt: TGTGCCAGCAGCCGTCCACGGTCAGGGGCTGGCAATGAGCAGTTCTTC
d_gene: -; j_gene: TRBJ1-5; abundance: -; len: 13; v_gene: TRBV15; CDR3aa: CATRGNSNQPQHF; CDR3nt: TGTGCCACCAGGGGCAACTCAAATCAGCCCCAGCATTTT
d_gene: -; j_gene: TRBJ1-2; abundance: -; len: 13; v_gene: TRBV6-1; CDR3aa: CASSETGRDGYTF; CDR3nt: TGTGCCAGCAGTGAAACGGGGAGGGATGGCTACACCTTC
d_gene: -; j_gene: TRBJ1-2; abundance: few; len: 16; v_gene: TRBV5-6; CDR3aa: CASSWGRTGLLYGYTF; CDR3nt: TGTGCCAGCAGCTGGGGGAGAACAGGGCTACTCTATGGCTACACCTTC
d_gene: -; j_gene: TRBJ2-1; abundance: -; len: 13; v_gene: TRBV11-3; CDR3aa: CASSDMADREQFF; CDR3nt: TGTGCCAGCAGCGACATGGCTGATCGTGAGCAGTTCTTC
d_gene: TRBD1; j_gene: TRBJ1-2; abundance: -; len: 13; v_gene: TRBV30; CDR3aa: CAWRTTGDYGYTF; CDR3nt: TGTGCCTGGAGGACGACAGGGGATTATGGCTACACCTTC
d_gene: TRBD1; j_gene: TRBJ2-5; abundance: -; len: 15; v_gene: TRBV11-3; CDR3aa: CASSLDRVVQETQYF; CDR3nt: TGTGCCAGCAGTCTGGACAGGGTGGTCCAAGAGACCCAGTACTTC
d_gene: -; j_gene: TRBJ1-6; abundance: -; len: 11; v_gene: TRBV27; CDR3aa: CASSSRGPLHF; CDR3nt: TGTGCCAGCAGTTCCCGGGGACCCCTCCACTTT
d_gene: -; j_gene: TRBJ2-3; abundance: once; len: 12; v_gene: TRBV4-1; CDR3aa: CASSRPSNTQYF; CDR3nt: TGCGCCAGCAGCCGGCCTTCGAATACGCAGTATTTT
d_gene: -; j_gene: TRBJ1-2; abundance: -; len: 13; v_gene: TRBV11-1; CDR3aa: CASSSGQRNGYTF; CDR3nt: TGTGCCAGCAGCTCAGGACAGCGCAATGGCTACACCTTC
d_gene: -; j_gene: TRBJ1-5; abundance: -; len: 14; v_gene: TRBV6-5; CDR3aa: CASSLQGSSQPQHF; CDR3nt: TGTGCCAGCAGTTTGCAGGGTAGTTCTCAGCCCCAGCATTTT
d_gene: TRBD1; j_gene: TRBJ1-2; abundance: -; len: 11; v_gene: TRBV19; CDR3aa: CAGWTGRGYTF; CDR3nt: TGTGCCGGATGGACAGGGAGAGGCTACACCTTC
d_gene: -; j_gene: TRBJ2-5; abundance: -; len: 14; v_gene: TRBV6-1; CDR3aa: CASSEGGPRGVQYF; CDR3nt: TGTGCCAGCAGTGAAGGCGGGCCCCGTGGTGTCCAGTACTTC
d_gene: -; j_gene: TRBJ1-1; abundance: once; len: 11; v_gene: TRBV7-8; CDR3aa: CASSPSAEAFF; CDR3nt: TGTGCCAGCAGCCCATCAGCTGAAGCTTTCTTT
d_gene: -; j_gene: TRBJ2-5; abundance: -; len: 15; v_gene: TRBV9; CDR3aa: CASSVGGRRGETQYF; CDR3nt: TGTGCCAGCAGCGTAGGTGGTAGGCGGGGTGAGACCCAGTACTTC
d_gene: -; j_gene: TRBJ2-5; abundance: -; len: 11; v_gene: TRBV11-2; CDR3aa: CASSFAGPQYF; CDR3nt: TGTGCCAGCAGCTTCGCGGGGCCCCAGTACTTC
d_gene: -; j_gene: TRBJ1-3; abundance: -; len: 15; v_gene: TRBV10-1; CDR3aa: CASSSSGGPGNTIYF; CDR3nt: TGCGCCAGCAGTTCAAGTGGAGGACCTGGAAACACCATATATTTT
d_gene: -; j_gene: TRBJ1-1; abundance: once; len: 13; v_gene: TRBV11-2; CDR3aa: CASSPDKNTEAFF; CDR3nt: TGTGCCAGCAGCCCAGATAAGAACACTGAAGCTTTCTTT